This T cell receptor beta chain was documented in a study of blood T cells in healthy people across ages (dated by TCRdb to the mid-2010s). At the level of the whole study: In model experiments, template switching captured roughly one uniquely barcoded TCR beta cDNA molecule for every two T cells. Donors of different ages were randomly distributed across sequencing lanes to avoid experimental bias. The study measured age-related changes in TCR beta repertoire diversity using deep sequencing normalized with unique cDNA molecular identifiers. Four age groups were formed from the donors: young (average 16 years), middle-aged (more than 35), aged (roughly 58) and long-lived (less than 85). For two donors (one aged 18 to 30 and one aged 80 or older), the study analyzed two additional independent replicas of 1 million unique cDNA reads from the same blood draw. The paper as a whole reports these results and caveats: Compared with the aged group, the long-lived group had more naive CD4+ T cells, fewer expanded clones and increased TCR diversity, a pattern suggesting age selection. Because profiling used bulk unsorted PBMCs, naive and antigen-experienced compartments could not be compared conclusively. Total diversity estimates from one million sequenced T cells were considered lower bounds and underestimates. The percentage of naive T cells measured by flow cytometry correlated strongly with observed TCR beta diversity. As age increased, observed TCR beta diversity per million T cells dropped in a roughly linear way, and a significant reduction was already evident by age 40. Because the CMV infection status of the donors was unknown, age-related changes in expanded clonotypes may potentially have been confounded.

The CDR3, from cysteine to phenylalanine, totals 14 residues. The entry retains the CDR3 DNA only, 42 bases that are in frame from base 1. CDR1 SGHRS and CDR2 YFSETQ were looked up in the germline V gene. Between the V and J ends, shortened by 0 bases and 9 bases respectively, the junction contains 15 bases. A word on this clonotype: There is no known antigen for this receptor. The sample holds no much larger clone one base away, and base qualities are not on file.

Libraries were built with 5' RACE. Instrument on record: Illumina HiSeq 2500. A second about 7 to 11 cycle PCR used a sample-barcoded 5' primer and a J-beta primer mix. Each TCR beta cDNA molecule received a unique molecular identifier from a template-switch 5' adaptor carrying 12 random nucleotides. At least 3 million CDR3-containing paired-end reads were obtained from each sample. First-strand cDNA was synthesized from all RNA with the Mint cDNA synthesis kit, primed by a TRBC-specific oligonucleotide. All cDNA was treated with uracil-DNA glycosylase and then went through a first 18-cycle PCR with the universal primers M1SS and BC2_uni_R. The paper's processing steps were these. Normalization of each sample was performed by random selection of 1 million high-quality reads, each carrying a distinct molecular identifier. Reads with shared molecular identifiers were discarded instead of being binned into consensus sequences. CDR3 identification, clonotype clustering and error correction used MiTCR with a Q25 quality threshold and the strictest error-elimination algorithm. Lower-bound total TCR beta diversity was estimated with a nonparametric unseen species model using Euler transformation. TCRdb reprocessed the public reads (quality trimming at Q25 with fastp, clone calling with MiXCR) and kept in-frame beta chains. Every CDR3 protein is listed once, alongside the most common genes and DNA of its rows. TCRdb's processing, not the authors', yielded these V and J calls. The sample contains about 1.4 million distinct CDR3 sequences, 55% to 75% of them found a single time. 6.5% to 8.5% of the sample goes to the ten largest clones.

Donors were a few dozen systemically healthy Caucasian individuals from Russia aged roughly 6 to 95 years. Each donor gave around 9.5 milliliters of peripheral blood, collected into EDTA-treated Vacutainer tubes. Ficoll-Paque density-gradient centrifugation was used to isolate PBMCs, with at least 6 million per sample. Trizol reagent was used to extract total RNA from PBMCs, with at least 5.5 micrograms per sample. The percentages of naive CD45RAhigh/CD27high T cells were determined by flow cytometry on a PBMC aliquot from every donor. Recombination linked TRBV5-1 to TRBJ2-5, with a tentative D call of TRBD1 or TRBD2, each matching 5 bases. This TCR came from a young man in good health. Material for sequencing was blood. The sequenced DNA: TGCGCCAGCAGCTTGGACTTTCTTGGGGACCCCCAGTACTTC. Its coded protein is CASSLDFLGDPQYF.